Below are 13 T cell receptor beta chains sequenced from a single sample in a study of T cell responses to AZD1222 COVID-19 vaccine. Some clones are missing from TCRdb's copy, which holds only in-frame ones; the method was immunoSEQ multiplex PCR. The table records over 110,000 clones, roughly 90% of them present only once. Material: peripheral blood, obtained 28 days after the second AZD1222 dose. These receptors all stem from an adult who received the AZD1222 COVID-19 vaccine.

This sequence joins TRBV5-1 and TRBJ2-7; TRBD2 agrees at 9 bases. The germline V gene encodes CDR1 SGHRS and CDR2 YFSETQ. V was clipped by 0 bases and J by 5 bases; unmatched bases: 3. The CDR3 spans 14 residues. The CDR3 is CASSLEREVNEQYF. DNA for the CDR3: TGCGCCAGCAGCTTGGAGCGGGAGGTCAACGAGCAGTACTTC.

The V and J genes are TRBV7-8 and TRBJ1-1, with 8 bases fitting TRBD1. V was pared by 4 bases and J by 4 bases, with 5 bases of the junction left unmatched. The germline V gene has CDR1 SGHVS and CDR2 FQNEAQ. This CDR3 is 14 amino acids long. The CDR3 spells CASSYNTGGTEAFF. In nucleotides, the CDR3 is TGTGCCAGCAGCTATAATACAGGGGGCACTGAAGCTTTCTTT.

The chain employs TRBV28 and TRBJ2-7, with a weak D call TRBD2 (5 bases). Trimming shortened V by 7 bases and J by 6 bases, and 19 bases separated the two germline ends. The CDR3 spans 14 residues. Germline V lookup: CDR1 MDHEN, CDR2 SYDVKM. For the CDR3, the DNA is TGTGCCAGCACCAAGGGTCTAGCTTTTCCCGAGCAGTACTTC. Translation: CASTKGLAFPEQYF. The full variable domain, rest sourced from reference TRBV28 and TRBJ2-7, is DVKVTQSSRYLVKRTGEKVFLECVQDMDHENMFWYRQDPGLGLRLIYFSYDVKMKEKGDIPEGYSVSREKKERFSLILESASTNQTSMYLCASTKGLAFPEQYFGPGTRLTVT.

This clone was seen once. This rearrangement joins TRBV6-5 to TRBJ1-4; no definite D call. V was shortened by 7 bases and J by 5 bases, with 14 bases between the two germline ends. CDR1 and CDR2 from the germline V gene are MNHEY and SVGAGI. This CDR3 is built from 14 residues. CDR3 DNA sequence: TGTGCCAGCACTCAAAGGACGTTAAATGAAAAACTGTTTTTT. Amino acid sequence: CASTQRTLNEKLFF.

This sequence joins TRBV19 and TRBJ1-2; 10 bases agree with TRBD1. Germline V gives CDR1 LNHDA, CDR2 SQIVND (reference sequence). Unmatched junction bases numbered 5, after V lost 2 bases and J lost 8 bases. The CDR3 is 14 residues long. The CDR3 DNA is TGTGCCAGTAGTATAAGGACAGGGGGAGGCGGCTACACCTTC. It is translated as CASSIRTGGGGYTF.

This sequence joins TRBV13 and TRBJ2-5; perhaps TRBD2 as D (6 bases). CDR1 and CDR2 (germline): PRHDT, FYEKMQ (reference sequence). This CDR3 is built from 16 residues. The V end lost 5 bases, the J end lost 0 bases, and 16 bases lay between the germline ends. As DNA, the CDR3 is TGTGCCAGCAGCCCTGGGGGTAGCGGCAACCAAGAGACCCAGTACTTC. Its protein is CASSPGGSGNQETQYF. The whole variable domain, remainder taken from reference TRBV13 and TRBJ2-5, is AAGVIQSPRHLIKEKRETATLKCYPIPRHDTVYWYQQGPGQDPQFLISFYEKMQSDKGSIPDRFSAQQFSDYHSELNMSSLELGDSALYFCASSPGGSGNQETQYFGPGTRLLVL.

The CDR3 sequence: CASSFQVQETQYF. DNA of the CDR3: TGTGCCAGCAGCTTTCAGGTCCAAGAGACCCAGTACTTC. This chain links TRBV7-3 with TRBJ2-5; D is unresolved. The CDR3 loop spans 13 amino acids. The V gene's germline CDR1 is SGHTA and CDR2 FQGTGA. Trimming left V 3 bases short and J 1 base short, with 6 bases between.

This clone has only a few counts. CDR3 DNA sequence: TGTGCCAGCAGCCAAGCAGCTTCCGTCAGCGATACGCAGTATTTT. The encoded protein is CASSQAASVSDTQYF. The chain carries TRBV3-1 (or the pseudogene TRBV3-2) and TRBJ2-3; D unresolved. Trimming shortened V by 1 base and J by 6 bases, and 14 bases separated the two germline ends. Germline values: CDR1 LGHDT, CDR2 YNNKEL (reference sequence). There are 15 residues in the CDR3.

This clone appeared a single time. The chain's CDR3 is CASSSGQGGQPQHF. Here the CDR3 DNA reads TGCGCCAGCAGCTCCGGACAGGGCGGTCAGCCCCAGCATTTT. The chain employs TRBV5-1 and TRBJ1-5, with TRBD1 matching over 8 bases. The CDR3 extends over 14 amino acids. J gave up 6 bases and V 3 bases, and 5 bases lay outside the gene matches. Per the germline V gene, CDR1 is SGHRS and CDR2 is YFSETQ. The full variable domain, its missing parts supplied by reference TRBV5-1 and TRBJ1-5, is KAGVTQTPRYLIKTRGQQVTLSCSPISGHRSVSWYQQTPGQGLQFLFEYFSETQRNKGNFPGRFSGRQFSNSRSEMNVSTLELGDSALYLCASSSGQGGQPQHFGDGTRLSIL.

The chain has TRBV24-1 and TRBJ1-5; 7 bases align to TRBD1. Germline assignment: CDR1 KGHDR and CDR2 SFDVKD. Germline trimming cut 4 bases from V and 2 bases from J; bases unmatched to any gene: 4. The CDR3 totals 15 residues. The CDR3 sequence is CATSDHRGGNQPQHF. The DNA for the CDR3 is TGTGCCACCAGTGACCACAGGGGAGGCAATCAGCCCCAGCATTTT.

This clone came up once. The chain employs TRBV5-1 and TRBJ1-1; D is perhaps TRBD1 (5 bases). Trimming took off 9 bases at V and 0 bases at J, with 12 bases between the two ends. CDR3 length: 13 amino acids. CDR1 is SGHRS, CDR2 YFSETQ, per germline. The CDR3 reads CATSQGMNTEAFF. The CDR3 nucleotides are TGCGCCACCTCCCAGGGCATGAACACTGAAGCTTTCTTT. The full variable domain, rest sourced from reference TRBV5-1 and TRBJ1-1, is KAGVTQTPRYLIKTRGQQVTLSCSPISGHRSVSWYQQTPGQGLQFLFEYFSETQRNKGNFPGRFSGRQFSNSRSEMNVSTLELGDSALYLCATSQGMNTEAFFGQGTRLTVV.

The gene calls are TRBV5-8 and TRBJ1-4; TRBD1 might be the D (6 bases). The CDR3 length is 15 residues. CDR1 and CDR2 (germline): SGHTS, YDEGEE. V was clipped by 2 bases and J by 7 bases, with 15 bases between them. The CDR3: CASSFNQGIGEKLFF. The DNA for the CDR3 is TGTGCCAGCAGCTTCAATCAGGGGATTGGTGAAAAACTGTTTTTT.

J is TRBJ1-6 and V is TRBV20-1; D is unclear. Between the trimmed V and J ends, which lost 5 bases and 13 bases, there was a span of 9 bases. Germline values: CDR1 DFQATT, CDR2 SNEGSKA (reference sequence). This CDR3 region has 10 residues. The CDR3 spells CSAPLGPLHF. The DNA of the CDR3 is TGCAGTGCTCCCCTAGGGCCCCTCCACTTT.